This paragraph reports one TCR beta chain. Clones were read by immunoSEQ multiplex PCR, and TCRdb kept only the in-frame ones, dropping some. The repertoire holds roughly 150,000 clones, 70% to 90% seen once, with 1.9% in the top ten. This record comes from a study of T cell responses to AZD1222 COVID-19 vaccine. V was clipped by 1 base and J by 0 bases, with 7 bases between them. The CDR3 has 15 amino acids. CDR1 is SGHVS and CDR2 is FNYEAQ in the germline V gene. This receptor was obtained from an adult in good health. The material was peripheral blood, obtained on day 0 of AZD1222 vaccination. The chain joins TRBV7-6 to TRBJ1-3, with a weak D call TRBD1 (5 bases). The CDR3: CASSLGQLSGNTIYF. In DNA, the CDR3 is TGTGCCAGCAGCTTAGGACAGCTCTCTGGAAACACCATATATTTT.